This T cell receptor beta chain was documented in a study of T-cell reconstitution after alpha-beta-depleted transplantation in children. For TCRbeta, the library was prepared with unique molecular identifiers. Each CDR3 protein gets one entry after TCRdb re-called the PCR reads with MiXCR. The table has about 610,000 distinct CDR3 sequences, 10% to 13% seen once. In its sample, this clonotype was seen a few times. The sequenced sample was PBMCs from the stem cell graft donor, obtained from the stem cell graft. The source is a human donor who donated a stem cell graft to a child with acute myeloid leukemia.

CDR3 sequence: CASSDRERRVTGELFF. The CDR3 DNA reads TGTGCCAGCAGTGATCGGGAGCGGAGAGTCACCGGGGAGCTGTTTTTT. This chain connects TRBV6-1 to TRBJ2-2; the D gene is possibly TRBD2 (6 bases). Trimming shortened V by 3 bases and J by 4 bases, and 15 bases separated the two germline ends. The CDR3 length is 16 residues. Germline lookup yields CDR1 MNHNS and CDR2 SASEGT.